Below, 5 T cell receptor beta chains from the same sample are listed, as sequenced in a study of blood T cell repertoires in COVID-19. The table came from immunoSEQ multiplex PCR; TCRdb's copy has only in-frame clones and leaves some out. This sample has about 300,000 clones; roughly nine tenths occur once, and the top ten carry approximately 1.5%. Material: PBMCs or T cells enriched from blood (not recorded which). The source is a woman aged 35 to 49 who had recovered from COVID-19.

As regards this clone: This specimen includes other DNA sequences encoding the same CDR3. This sequence joins TRBV11-2 and TRBJ2-1, with no clear D. V was shortened by 3 bases and J by 5 bases, with 5 bases between the two germline ends. Germline values: CDR1 SGHAT, CDR2 FQNNGV. The CDR3 contains 12 residues. CDR3 sequence: CASSFSNNEQFF. DNA of the CDR3: TGTGCCAGCAGCTTTTCCAACAATGAGCAGTTCTTC.

In DNA, the CDR3 is TGCAGCGTTGAAGAAACGTCAGCCGGGTCCTACGAGCAGTACTTC. Its protein is CSVEETSAGSYEQYF. The chain carries TRBV29-1 and TRBJ2-7; D remains unclear. V shed 0 bases and J shed 1 base, with 13 bases lying between them. The CDR3 loop spans 15 amino acids. CDR1 is SQVTM and CDR2 is ANQGSEA in the germline V gene.

This clone was seen a few times. The chain employs TRBV7-8 and TRBJ1-3; 7 positions match TRBD1. Germline V CDR1 and CDR2: SGHVS, FQNEAQ. V shed 10 bases, J shed 3 bases, and the junction held 9 bases outside the gene matches. This CDR3 region has 14 residues. The CDR3 loop is CATTRGSVGNTIYF. The DNA of the CDR3 is TGTGCCACCACCAGGGGGTCGGTTGGAAACACCATATATTTT.

The genes are TRBV7-2 and TRBJ1-6; 8 bases map to TRBD1. The germline CDR1 and CDR2 sequences are SGHTA and FQGNSA. This CDR3 is built from 15 residues. Trimming took 4 bases from V and 7 from J; bases not matched to a gene: 6. The CDR3, as DNA: TGTGCCAGCAGCTCGGGACAGGCAGACAATTCACCCCTCCACTTT. Residues: CASSSGQADNSPLHF.

The J gene is TRBJ2-3, the V gene TRBV5-1; 7 bases map to TRBD1. V lost 0 bases, J lost 5 bases, and 9 bases stayed unmatched. The CDR3 has 16 amino acids. The germline gives CDR1 SGHRS, CDR2 YFSETQ. This CDR3 is CASSLGADRVRDTQYF. The CDR3 bases are TGCGCCAGCAGCTTGGGGGCTGACAGGGTCCGAGATACGCAGTATTTT.